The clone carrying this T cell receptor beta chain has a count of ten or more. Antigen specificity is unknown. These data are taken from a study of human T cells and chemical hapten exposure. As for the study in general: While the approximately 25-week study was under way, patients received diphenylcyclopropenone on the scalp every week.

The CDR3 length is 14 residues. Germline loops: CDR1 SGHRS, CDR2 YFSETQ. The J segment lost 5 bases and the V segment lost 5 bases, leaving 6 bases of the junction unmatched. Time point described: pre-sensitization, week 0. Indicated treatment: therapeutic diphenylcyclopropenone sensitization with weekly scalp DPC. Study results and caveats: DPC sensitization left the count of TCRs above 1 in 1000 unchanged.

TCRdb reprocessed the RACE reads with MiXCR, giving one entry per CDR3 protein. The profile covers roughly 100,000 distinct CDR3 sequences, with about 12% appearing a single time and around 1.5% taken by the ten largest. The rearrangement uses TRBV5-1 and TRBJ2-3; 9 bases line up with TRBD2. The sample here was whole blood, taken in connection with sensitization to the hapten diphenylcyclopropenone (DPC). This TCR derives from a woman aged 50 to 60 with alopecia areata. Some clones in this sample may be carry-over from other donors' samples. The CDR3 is CASSHGLARDTQYF. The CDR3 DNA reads TGCGCCAGCAGTCACGGACTAGCGAGAGATACGCAGTATTTT.